Described below is a single T cell receptor beta chain sequence and its context. The entry originates in a study of beta chain features in type 1 diabetes. Germline V lookup: CDR1 SGHNT, CDR2 YYREEE (reference sequence). J lost 7 bases, V lost 4 bases, and 10 bases had no gene match. This CDR3 is 16 amino acids long. Expressed TCRB transcripts were sequenced, since all the RNA that had been isolated was reverse transcribed. Clones were read by immunoSEQ multiplex PCR, and TCRdb kept only the in-frame ones, dropping some. The table shows under 800,000 clones, with about a sixth occurring only once. The sample consisted of naive CD4+ T cells from blood. This receptor was obtained from a man aged 18 to 30 in good health. The chain is built from TRBV5-4 and TRBJ2-5; 13 bases agree with TRBD2. CDR3 DNA sequence: TGTGCCAGCAGCCTCGGACTAGCGGGAGCGGAAGGGACCCAGTACTTC. Protein: CASSLGLAGAEGTQYF. Variable domain in full (rest from reference TRBV5-4 and TRBJ2-5): ETGVTQSPTHLIKTRGQQVTLRCSSQSGHNTVSWYQQALGQGPQFIFQYYREEENGRGNFPPRFSGLQFPNYSSELNVNALELDDSALYLCASSLGLAGAEGTQYFGPGTRLLVL.